The rows below give T cell receptor beta chains drawn from one sample of a study of T cell repertoires in cytomegalovirus infection. TCRdb called the reads again in MiXCR, with one record for every CDR3 protein. The data show about 490,000 distinct CDR3 sequences, roughly 10% seen once. Sequencing input: PBMCs. These receptors were obtained from a human donor in good health (CMV status not recorded). Some clones in this sample may be carry-over from other donors' samples. Both conserved end residues are part of each CDR3. The D gene is left open where the match is weak. The size field is filled for only some rows; it gives once, few, many or a size class.

TRBD1	TRBV7-9	many	TRBJ1-5	TGTGCCAGCAGCTTTGGGACAGGGGCCCAGCCCCAGCATTTT	CASSFGTGAQPQHF
-	TRBV29-1	-	TRBJ1-1	TGCAGCGGCAACGGGGGAGATGAGGACACTGAAGCTTTCTTT	CSGNGGDEDTEAFF
-	TRBV7-2	many	TRBJ2-1	TGTGCCAGCAGCTTAGCCGTTGGCAGGGGCGGCCATGAGCAGTTCTTC	CASSLAVGRGGHEQFF
TRBD1	TRBV28	many	TRBJ1-1	TGTGCCAGCAGCCCCGGGACAGGGGTTTGGGCTTTCTTT	CASSPGTGVWAFF
-	TRBV30	-	TRBJ1-5	TGTGCCTGGAGCCCCCTGGGAGGGCCCCAGCATTTT	CAWSPLGGPQHF
-	TRBV20-1	many	TRBJ2-1	TGCAGTGCTATGGATGTCAGCTACAATGAGCAGTTCTTC	CSAMDVSYNEQFF
TRBD2	TRBV6-2/TRBV6-3	few	TRBJ2-7	TGTGCCAGCAGCCCGGGACTAGCGGGAGTTCACGAGCAGTACTTC	CASSPGLAGVHEQYF
-	TRBV6-5	many	TRBJ2-2	TGTGCCAGCAGTTACGGCCGCAGATTCTCCACCGGGGAGCTGTTTTTT	CASSYGRRFSTGELFF
-	TRBV5-5	-	TRBJ2-5	TGTGCCAGCTTTGACCCCAATTTAGCGACCCAGTACTTC	CASFDPNLATQYF
TRBD1	TRBV5-4	-	TRBJ2-1	TGTGCCAGCAGCAACCCGGGACAGGGGGCCTATGAGCAGTTCTTC	CASSNPGQGAYEQFF
-	TRBV30	few	TRBJ1-5	TGTGCCTGGAGCGACGTAGGGTCTGGCAATCAGCCCCAGCATTTT	CAWSDVGSGNQPQHF
TRBD1	TRBV19	-	TRBJ1-1	TGTGCCAGTAGTAAAGACGGGACAGGATGGAACACTGAAGCTTTCTTT	CASSKDGTGWNTEAFF
-	TRBV20-1	-	TRBJ2-7	TGCAGTGCTAGGGGACCGGCCTACGAGCAGTACTTC	CSARGPAYEQYF
-	TRBV5-1	many	TRBJ2-2	TGCGCCAGCAGCTCGATCGGGACTCGCAACACCGGGGAGCTGTTTTTT	CASSSIGTRNTGELFF
-	TRBV4-1	-	TRBJ2-7	TGCGCCAGCAGCCCGGGCCTGAGGGAGCAGTACTTC	CASSPGLREQYF
TRBD1	TRBV29-1	-	TRBJ2-4	TGCAGCGTTGTTAGGGACAGGGCCAAAAACATTCAGTACTTC	CSVVRDRAKNIQYF
-	TRBV7-2	many	TRBJ2-5	TGTGCCAGCAGCTTAGCGGGAGCTAGGCTAGAGACCCAGTACTTC	CASSLAGARLETQYF
-	TRBV7-9	-	TRBJ2-5	TGTGCCAGCAGCAACAGGGGAGGGCTAGAGACCCAGTACTTC	CASSNRGGLETQYF
-	TRBV7-6	many	TRBJ1-3	TGTGCCAGCAGCTCCTCCAGGGGCTCTGGAAACACCATATATTTT	CASSSSRGSGNTIYF
-	TRBV9	-	TRBJ2-6	TGTGCCAGCAGCGTATTCGGGGTGCCGTCCTCTGGGGCCAACGTCCTGACTTTC	CASSVFGVPSSGANVLTF
-	TRBV24-1	many	TRBJ1-2	TGTGCCACCAGTGAACATGACTATGGCTACACCTTC	CATSEHDYGYTF
-	TRBV2	few	TRBJ1-1	TGTGCCAGCAGTACGACGGGGAGTGGAGCTTTCTTT	CASSTTGSGAFF
TRBD2	TRBV11-1	many	TRBJ2-1	TGTGCCAGCAGCTTCCTACTAGCGGGTGAGCAGTTCTTC	CASSFLLAGEQFF
-	TRBV6-6	many	TRBJ2-7	TGTGCCAGCACCCAGGGGATTCGGGAGCAGTACTTC	CASTQGIREQYF
-	TRBV6-1	-	TRBJ1-2	TGTGCCAGCAGTGGGGCCGGGGATATGTTTGGCTACACCTTC	CASSGAGDMFGYTF
-	TRBV7-9	-	TRBJ1-1	TGTGCCAGCAGTTTCGCCGGGGGGACGAACACTGAAGCTTTCTTT	CASSFAGGTNTEAFF
-	TRBV3-1	few	TRBJ1-2	TGTGCCAGCAGCGAGGGGCCTACCGGGAGAGGCTACACCTTC	CASSEGPTGRGYTF
-	TRBV18	few	TRBJ1-3	TGTGCCAGCTCACCACCCGGACGGCGAGCCTCTGGAAGCACCATATATTTT	CASSPPGRRASGSTIYF
-	TRBV28	many	TRBJ1-5	TGTGCCAGCACTCAAAGGGGGAATAGCAATCAGCCCCAGCATTTT	CASTQRGNSNQPQHF
-	TRBV10-3	few	TRBJ1-1	TGTGCCATCAGTGGACGGGGGACGAACACTGAAGCTTTCTTT	CAISGRGTNTEAFF
TRBD2	TRBV5-6	few	TRBJ2-3	TGTGCCAGCAGCGGGACTAGCGGGAGAAATAAGCAGTATTTT	CASSGTSGRNKQYF
-	TRBV12-3/TRBV12-4	-	TRBJ2-2	TGTGCCAGCAGTAAGGCCCCCGGGGGCGGCACCGGGGAGCTGTTTTTT	CASSKAPGGGTGELFF
-	TRBV7-7	-	TRBJ2-5	TGTGCCAGCAGCTTATATGGAGCCTGGGAGACCCAGTACTTC	CASSLYGAWETQYF
TRBD2	TRBV20-1	many	TRBJ2-1	TGCAGTCTTACTAGCGGGGGCCTTTTCTACAATGAGCAGTTCTTC	CSLTSGGLFYNEQFF
TRBD2	TRBV28	-	TRBJ2-3	TGTGCCAGCAGTTCGACTAGCGGGAGTATAACAGATACGCAGTATTTT	CASSSTSGSITDTQYF
-	TRBV29-1	few	TRBJ1-2	TGCAGCGTTGAAGCCCTAACGGGGGTGGAGAATGGCTACACCTTC	CSVEALTGVENGYTF
TRBD1	TRBV10-3	many	TRBJ1-2	TGTGCCATCAGTTCAGGACAGGGCTATGGCTACACCTTC	CAISSGQGYGYTF
-	TRBV12-3/TRBV12-4	-	TRBJ1-4	TGTGCCAGCACTTTGACAGGCGCTAATGAAAAACTGTTTTTT	CASTLTGANEKLFF
TRBD1	TRBV20-1	few	TRBJ1-4	TGCAGTGCTAGACCCGCCGGGACAGGGGATGAAAAACTGTTTTTT	CSARPAGTGDEKLFF
-	TRBV7-2	many	TRBJ2-5	TGTGCCAGCAGCTTAGTCGGGATTCAAGAGACCCAGTACTTC	CASSLVGIQETQYF
-	TRBV28	many	TRBJ2-1	TGTGCCAGCAGCCTAACGGGGGGCGAGCAGTTCTTC	CASSLTGGEQFF
-	TRBV7-2	many	TRBJ2-1	TGTGCCAGCAGCATGCAGTGGGGTGAGCAGTTCTTC	CASSMQWGEQFF
-	TRBV20-1	-	TRBJ2-1	TGCAGTGCTAGAGAAGGGGGAAGCTCCTACAATGAGCAGTTCTTC	CSAREGGSSYNEQFF
TRBD1	TRBV19	many	TRBJ1-2	TGTGCCAGTAGTAAGGACAGGGGAGAGGGAAACTATGGCTACACCTTC	CASSKDRGEGNYGYTF
-	TRBV7-9	-	TRBJ2-5	TGTGCCAGCAGCTTAGCAGCGCTCCAAGAGACCCAGTACTTC	CASSLAALQETQYF
-	TRBV7-8	many	TRBJ1-6	TGTGCCAGCAGCTTTACCGGACCCCCTAATTCACCCCTCCACTTT	CASSFTGPPNSPLHF